This TCR beta chain was found in a study of beta chain features in type 1 diabetes. The isolated RNA, all of it, was reverse transcribed, so expressed TCRB transcripts were what got sequenced. The protocol was immunoSEQ multiplex PCR, while the TCRdb copy is restricted to in-frame clones and leaves out a portion. The data show some 640,000 clones, around 15% seen once. The CDR3 is 15 residues long. Per the germline V gene, CDR1 is MNHEY and CDR2 is SVGAGI. Trimming left V 2 bases short and J 0 bases short, with 9 bases between. Findings and caveats of the study: Across patients, naive, central memory and Treg TCRB repertoires exhibited apparently greater similarity than was observed across healthy donors. Type 1 diabetes patients had moderately but significantly shorter TCRB CDR3s in all four CD4+ subsets.

Regarding this clone: Its antigen is undetermined. Other DNA sequences from this sample encode an identical CDR3 as well.

The chain has TRBV6-5 and TRBJ2-3, with D perhaps given as TRBD1 or TRBD2 (5 bases each). The receptor comes from a man aged 18 to 30 with type 1 diabetes. The sequenced material came from naive CD4+ T cells from blood. CDR3 bases: TGTGCCAGCAGTTACCGGGGCCCTAGCACAGATACGCAGTATTTT. Its translation is CASSYRGPSTDTQYF.